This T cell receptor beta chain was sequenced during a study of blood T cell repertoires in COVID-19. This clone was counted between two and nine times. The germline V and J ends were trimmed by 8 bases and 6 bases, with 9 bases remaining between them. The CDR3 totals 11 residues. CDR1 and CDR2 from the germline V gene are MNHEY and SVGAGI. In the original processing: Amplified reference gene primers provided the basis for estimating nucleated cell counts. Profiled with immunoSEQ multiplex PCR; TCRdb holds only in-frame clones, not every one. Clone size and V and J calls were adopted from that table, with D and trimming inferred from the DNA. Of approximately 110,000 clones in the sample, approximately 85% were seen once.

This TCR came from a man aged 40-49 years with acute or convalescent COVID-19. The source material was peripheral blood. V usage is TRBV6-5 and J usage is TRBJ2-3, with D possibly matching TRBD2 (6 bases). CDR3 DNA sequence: TGTGCCAGCGGACGGGGGGATACGCAGTATTTT. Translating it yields CASGRGDTQYF.